This TCR beta chain was profiled in a study of T cell responses to AZD1222 COVID-19 vaccine (dated by TCRdb to the early 2020s). Some background on the complete study: TCR sequencing was performed for 230 to 250 trial participants, of whom 200 to 210 were given two doses of AZD1222 and roughly 25 were given two doses of MenACWY control vaccine. Trial participants were enrolled by age into 18-55, 56-69 and 70-plus year subgroups, with about 150, 27 and 61 TCR-sequenced participants respectively.

For CDR1 and CDR2, the germline V gene (reference sequence) lists GTSNPN and SVGIG. From its cysteine to its phenylalanine, the CDR3 spans 15 amino acids. Only CDR3 DNA remains: 45 bases, in frame from the first base. A distance of 14 bases separates the germline ends of V and J, which lose 8 bases and 0 bases respectively. As concerns this clone: Its binding antigen is unknown. No base-level quality is on record; no much larger clone is a single base apart.

This sample's time point label indicates: about 28 days (+/-7) after the second vaccine dose. AZD1222 recipients whose second dose came at about 4 weeks and those whose second dose came at about 12 weeks were combined into one group, since spike-specific TCR depth and breadth did not differ between the two schedules. Samples from vaccinated people were obtained from the UK trials COV001 and COV002, which included a single-blind randomized controlled phase 2/3 trial of AZD1222 (ChAdOx1 nCoV-19) in healthy adults. Trial participant PBMC samples were collected at day 0 and day 28 after the second dose for TCRbeta chain sequencing. The CDR3 regions of human TCRbeta chains were subjected to immunosequencing. As for the authors' bioinformatics: TCRs in the repertoires were compared against a reference library of SARS-CoV-2-specific TCRs that had been generated with the MIRA antigen-specificity platform. Breadth was defined as the fraction of unique TCRs that were SARS-CoV-2-associated. Depth was defined as the fraction of total T cells that were SARS-CoV-2-associated. Using the MIRA data, each spike-specific TCR was mapped to the spike region that the TCR reacts to and placed in a CD4 or CD8 class. Log10-transformed breadth and depth values were compared by one-way ANOVA with Sidak's multiple comparisons tests. Imported from immuneACCESS, the table was reduced by TCRdb to in-frame sequences with V and J called. These copies leave out some clones; in studies compared against another copy, an unresolved V gene accounts for under half, and the cause of the remainder is not known. The V and J calls and clone size were taken over from that table, and D and trimming were inferred from the DNA. Across this sample there are 95,000 to 150,000 clones, with around 87% seen only once. Of the sample, around 2.9% is held by the ten largest clones.

The study at large found these results: The whole spike protein was spanned by vaccine-associated CD4 TCRs, and dominant responses were seen in regions 160-218 and 743-854. Conclusions about previously exposed vaccinees are limited, since just five to seven AZD1222 recipients were seropositive for SARS-CoV-2 at baseline. No day 14 peak-response samples were available, so repertoires were characterized only after the peak T cell response. A significant rise in spike-specific TCR breadth and depth was observed after two AZD1222 doses relative to day 0 and relative to MenACWY recipients. Most participants were white British and females outnumbered males, and the authors suggested that clonal diversity may have been underestimated. Nearly half of unique spike-specific TCRs reportedly recognized epitopes outside regions mutated in the B.1.351 and B.1.1.7 variants. The 56-69-year group was small, and its depth increase did not reach significance, likely because of low power.

The sequence links TRBV30 to TRBJ1-6; no D gene call is confident. This receptor was taken from an adult who received the AZD1222 COVID-19 vaccine. Source: peripheral blood, taken 28 days after the second AZD1222 dose. In nucleotide form, the sequence is TGTGCCCGAAGATCCCAGAGCTCCTATAATTCACCCCTCCACTTT. Translated, this is CARRSQSSYNSPLHF.